This is a list of T cell receptor beta chains from one sample in a study of blood T cell repertoires in COVID-19. Profiled with immunoSEQ multiplex PCR; TCRdb holds only in-frame clones, not every one. The sample has around 29,000 clones, over 75% seen once. The sample was peripheral blood. The receptors were sampled from a man aged 55 to 70 with acute or convalescent COVID-19. Both conserved end residues are part of each CDR3. A D gene is named only where the DNA matches it firmly. Rows give clone size only sometimes, using once, few, many, or a class for an expanded clone.

NA	TRBV4-2	17	TRBJ2-7	TRBD2	CASSPGLAGGGSYEQYF	TGTGCCAGCAGCCCCGGACTAGCGGGAGGGGGTTCCTACGAGCAGTACTTC
NA	TRBV19	13	TRBJ1-3	NA	CASSTTSRNTIYF	TGTGCCAGTAGCACTACTTCCAGAAACACCATATATTTT
NA	TRBV18	17	TRBJ2-5	TRBD1	CASSPVHFRTGEETQYF	TGTGCCAGCTCACCAGTCCATTTCCGGACAGGTGAAGAGACCCAGTACTTC
once	TRBV7-9	12	TRBJ1-5	NA	CASSKFDQPQHF	TGTGCCAGCAGCAAATTCGATCAGCCCCAGCATTTT
NA	TRBV6-5	14	TRBJ2-2	TRBD1	CASKPGGITGELFF	TGTGCCAGCAAACCAGGGGGCATCACCGGGGAGCTGTTTTTT
few	TRBV29-1	13	TRBJ1-1	NA	CSVLAGWDTEAFF	TGCAGCGTGTTGGCGGGGTGGGACACTGAAGCTTTCTTT
NA	TRBV5-1	15	TRBJ1-4	TRBD1	CASSPRTGENEKLFF	TGCGCCAGCAGCCCGCGGACAGGGGAGAATGAAAAACTGTTTTTT
NA	TRBV11-2	12	TRBJ2-1	NA	CASSLTSALEFF	TGTGCCAGCAGCCTGACTAGTGCGTTAGAGTTCTTC
NA	TRBV6-5	16	TRBJ1-6	TRBD1	CASSYVWTGDNSPLHF	TGTGCCAGCAGTTACGTCTGGACAGGGGATAATTCACCCCTCCACTTT
once	TRBV5-6	17	TRBJ2-1	TRBD2	CASSLSSGSPRYNEQFF	TGTGCCAGCAGCTTGTCTAGCGGGAGCCCCCGTTACAATGAGCAGTTCTTC
NA	TRBV25-1	13	TRBJ1-1	NA	CASSELLTNEAFF	TGTGCCAGCAGTGAATTATTAACAAATGAAGCTTTCTTT
NA	TRBV6-1	14	TRBJ1-4	NA	CASSELATNEKLFF	TGTGCCAGCAGTGAACTTGCAACTAATGAAAAACTGTTTTTT
NA	TRBV11-2	14	TRBJ1-1	NA	CASSLAGDGTEAFF	TGTGCCAGCAGCTTAGCCGGGGATGGGACTGAAGCTTTCTTT
NA	TRBV27	18	TRBJ2-5	TRBD2	CASSSRLAGGRIARTQYF	TGTGCCAGCAGTTCCCGACTAGCGGGGGGACGTATTGCTCGGACCCAGTACTTC
NA	TRBV7-6	15	TRBJ2-5	NA	CASSSLDRPQETQYF	TGTGCCAGCAGCTCACTTGACAGGCCCCAAGAGACCCAGTACTTC
NA	TRBV6-5	14	TRBJ1-4	TRBD1	CASSYVQGGEKLFF	TGTGCCAGCAGTTACGTCCAGGGGGGTGAAAAACTGTTTTTT
once	TRBV11-2	15	TRBJ1-1	TRBD1	CASSLWTGGNTEAFF	TGTGCCAGCAGCCTCTGGACAGGGGGAAACACTGAAGCTTTCTTT
few	TRBV7-8	16	TRBJ1-5	TRBD1	CASSQGHTGGSQPQHF	TGTGCCAGCAGCCAAGGCCATACAGGGGGCTCTCAGCCCCAGCATTTT
NA	TRBV2	12	TRBJ1-2	TRBD1	CASRAGGYGYTF	TGTGCCAGCAGGGCAGGGGGTTATGGCTACACCTTC
NA	TRBV24-1	18	TRBJ1-4	NA	CATSDRSHLDLSNEKLFF	TGTGCCACCAGTGATCGATCCCACCTCGACTTGTCTAATGAAAAACTGTTTTTT
NA	TRBV2	15	TRBJ1-3	NA	CASSEGQGGRNTIYF	TGTGCCAGCAGTGAAGGGCAGGGCGGACGAAACACCATATATTTT
NA	TRBV19	14	TRBJ1-1	NA	CASSMVRGNTEAFF	TGTGCCAGTAGTATGGTCAGGGGGAACACTGAAGCTTTCTTT
NA	TRBV7-9	15	TRBJ1-1	NA	CASSLRGGGNTEAFF	TGTGCCAGCAGCTTACGAGGCGGAGGGAACACTGAAGCTTTCTTT
NA	TRBV5-6	18	TRBJ1-2	NA	CASSFAQTSSPSIYGYTF	TGTGCCAGCAGCTTTGCACAGACCTCTTCACCATCGATCTATGGCTACACCTTC
NA	TRBV15	19	TRBJ2-7	TRBD2	CATSRDKTREASGTYEQYF	TGTGCCACCAGCAGAGACAAGACGCGGGAGGCTAGCGGGACCTACGAGCAGTACTTC
NA	TRBV19	14	TRBJ1-6	TRBD1	CASSLQGASSPLHF	TGTGCCAGTAGCCTACAGGGGGCTTCTTCACCCCTCCACTTT
once	TRBV5-6	15	TRBJ1-2	TRBD1	CASSVGQGSLGGYTF	TGTGCCAGCAGCGTGGGACAGGGGAGTTTAGGCGGCTACACCTTC
NA	TRBV7-9	18	TRBJ1-5	TRBD1	CASSLAEAGGFRNQPQHF	TGTGCCAGCAGCTTAGCGGAGGCAGGGGGATTTAGGAATCAGCCCCAGCATTTT
NA	TRBV10-2	14	TRBJ1-5	NA	CASRGEGENQPQHF	TGCGCCAGCAGGGGGGAGGGAGAGAATCAGCCCCAGCATTTT
NA	TRBV19	15	TRBJ1-5	NA	CASSATGTNNQPQHF	TGTGCCAGTAGTGCTACCGGGACTAACAATCAGCCCCAGCATTTT
NA	TRBV7-2	11	TRBJ2-5	NA	CASSRQETQYF	TGTGCCAGCAGCCGTCAAGAGACCCAGTACTTC
NA	TRBV7-9	13	TRBJ2-5	NA	CASSLDSQGTQYF	TGTGCCAGCAGCTTAGATTCTCAGGGGACCCAGTACTTC
NA	TRBV28	14	TRBJ2-7	NA	CASSAGTFSYEQYF	TGTGCCAGCAGCGCCGGGACATTTTCCTACGAGCAGTACTTC
NA	TRBV14	17	TRBJ2-2	NA	CASSQDSRGVNTGELFF	TGTGCCAGCAGCCAAGATAGCAGGGGAGTGAACACCGGGGAGCTGTTTTTT
NA	TRBV6-5	14	TRBJ1-2	TRBD1	CASSYDRGNYGYTF	TGTGCCAGCAGTTACGACAGGGGGAACTATGGCTACACCTTC
once	TRBV5-4	13	TRBJ1-2	TRBD1	CASSGGRGYGYTF	TGTGCCAGCAGCGGGGGCAGGGGGTATGGCTACACCTTC
NA	TRBV28	15	TRBJ2-5	TRBD1	CASRLPGTGVGTQYF	TGTGCCAGCAGGCTTCCCGGGACAGGGGTGGGGACCCAGTACTTC
NA	TRBV27	13	TRBJ1-2	NA	CASSLSASYGYTF	TGTGCCAGCAGCTTATCGGCCAGCTATGGCTACACCTTC
NA	TRBV11-1	13	TRBJ2-5	NA	CASSLGALETQYF	TGTGCCAGCAGCTTGGGGGCGTTGGAGACCCAGTACTTC
NA	TRBV25-1	13	TRBJ1-1	NA	CASSWGGGTEAFF	TGTGCCAGCAGCTGGGGTGGAGGCACTGAAGCTTTCTTT
NA	TRBV11-2	14	TRBJ1-1	NA	CASSLVGQGTEAFF	TGTGCCAGCAGCTTAGTGGGTCAGGGCACTGAAGCTTTCTTT
NA	TRBV18	13	TRBJ2-2	NA	CASSPDITGELFF	TGTGCCAGCTCACCAGACATCACCGGGGAGCTGTTTTTT
NA	TRBV24-1	16	TRBJ2-3	TRBD2	CATSDQVAGLTDTQYF	TGTGCCACCAGTGATCAGGTAGCGGGACTTACAGATACGCAGTATTTT
NA	TRBV5-1	15	TRBJ1-5	NA	CASSRGPLSNQPQHF	TGCGCCAGCAGCCGAGGGCCATTAAGCAATCAGCCCCAGCATTTT
NA	TRBV5-8	15	TRBJ1-4	NA	CASSPRRGPNEKLFF	TGTGCCAGCAGCCCCAGGCGGGGTCCTAATGAAAAACTGTTTTTT
NA	TRBV5-1	15	TRBJ1-4	TRBD1	CASSLLGGNGEKLFF	TGCGCCAGCAGCTTATTAGGGGGCAATGGTGAAAAACTGTTTTTT
NA	TRBV6-4	14	TRBJ1-6	NA	CASSDSRRDSPLHF	TGTGCCAGCAGTGACTCTCGGCGGGATTCACCCCTCCACTTT
NA	TRBV4-1	13	TRBJ2-3	NA	CASSHGTPDTQYF	TGCGCCAGCAGCCATGGGACACCAGATACGCAGTATTTT
NA	TRBV10-2	15	TRBJ2-1	TRBD2	CASSLAGASYNEQFF	TGCGCCAGCAGTTTAGCGGGGGCCTCCTACAATGAGCAGTTCTTC